Listed below are T cell receptor beta chains from one sample, sequenced in a study of T-cell reconstitution after alpha-beta-depleted transplantation in children. TCRdb redid the calling of the PCR reads with MiXCR, one entry per CDR3 protein. In the table there are about 370,000 distinct CDR3 sequences, over 20% of which are singletons. The material sequenced was PBMCs from the stem cell graft donor, taken from the stem cell graft. The receptors shown here come from a human donor who donated a stem cell graft to a child with acute myeloid leukemia. Each CDR3 is given with its conserved first and last residue. D genes are given only for firm matches. Clone size is not always given. Where it is, it says once, few, many or a class for expanded clones.

>TRBJ2-7|TRBD2|-|TRBV7-2
CASSTSSGSYNPYEQYF
TGTGCCAGCAGCACCTCTAGCGGATCCTACAATCCCTACGAGCAGTACTTC
>TRBJ2-5|-|few|TRBV29-1
CSVVQDQETQYF
TGCAGCGTTGTACAAGACCAAGAGACCCAGTACTTC
>TRBJ2-7|TRBD1|few|TRBV27
CASSFGQGAREQYF
TGTGCCAGCAGTTTCGGACAGGGGGCTCGGGAGCAGTACTTC
>TRBJ2-7|-|-|TRBV21-1
CASSQGLAGPF
TGTGCCAGCAGCCAGGGACTAGCGGGACCTTTC
>TRBJ2-7|TRBD1|many|TRBV2
CASSGQGGTYEQYF
TGTGCCAGCAGCGGACAGGGGGGCACCTACGAGCAGTACTTC
>TRBJ2-5|-|many|TRBV12-3/TRBV12-4
CASSSDSQETQYF
TGTGCCAGCAGTTCGGACAGTCAAGAGACCCAGTACTTC
>TRBJ2-6|-|-|TRBV2
CASGAGASSGANVLTF
TGTGCCAGCGGGGCAGGTGCCTCCTCTGGGGCCAACGTCCTGACTTTC
>TRBJ2-7|TRBD2|-|TRBV20-1
CSAPRGGLATYEQYF
TGCAGTGCCCCTCGTGGGGGACTAGCGACCTACGAGCAGTACTTC
>TRBJ1-6|TRBD1|few|TRBV28
CASSRKTGFASPLHF
TGTGCCAGCAGTCGCAAGACAGGGTTTGCTTCACCCCTCCACTTT
>TRBJ1-1|-|few|TRBV5-1
CASSSSQNRNTEAFF
TGCGCCAGCAGCTCATCACAAAACCGTAACACTGAAGCTTTCTTT
>TRBJ2-2|TRBD1|-|TRBV12-3/TRBV12-4
CASSLGQGAGTGELFF
TGTGCCAGCAGTTTAGGACAGGGGGCAGGGACCGGGGAGCTGTTTTTT
>TRBJ2-5|TRBD1|many|TRBV29-1
CSVRDRTQETQYF
TGCAGCGTTAGGGACAGGACCCAAGAGACCCAGTACTTC
>TRBJ2-1|-|-|TRBV6-1
CASSVDEGFYNEQFF
TGTGCCAGCAGCGTCGACGAGGGGTTCTACAATGAGCAGTTCTTC
>TRBJ2-7|-|-|TRBV15
CATSIRTGRSYEQYF
TGTGCCACCAGCATCCGTACGGGCCGGTCCTACGAGCAGTACTTC
>TRBJ2-3|TRBD1|few|TRBV7-9
CASSLQDRKSTDTQYF
TGTGCCAGCAGCTTGCAGGACAGGAAGAGCACAGATACGCAGTATTTT
>TRBJ2-7|-|many|TRBV12-3/TRBV12-4
CASSFEAGYEQYF
TGTGCCAGCAGTTTTGAGGCCGGCTACGAGCAGTACTTC
>TRBJ2-7|-|-|TRBV6-2/TRBV6-3
CASSYSGEQYF
TGTGCCAGCAGTTACTCGGGCGAGCAGTACTTC
>TRBJ2-1|TRBD2|-|TRBV7-2
CASSLGWQREGEQFF
TGTGCCAGCAGCTTAGGTTGGCAGCGGGAAGGTGAGCAGTTCTTC
>TRBJ2-6|-|many|TRBV25-1
CASSETLLSSGANVLTF
TGTGCCAGCAGTGAGACTCTCCTCAGCTCTGGGGCCAACGTCCTGACTTTC
>TRBJ2-7|TRBD2|few|TRBV7-3
CASSLGGVDEQYF
TGTGCCAGCAGCTTGGGAGGGGTCGACGAGCAGTACTTC
>TRBJ2-1|-|few|TRBV11-2
CASSLADGSEQFF
TGTGCCAGCAGCTTAGCGGACGGATCTGAGCAGTTCTTC
>TRBJ2-7|-|many|TRBV4-2
CASSQEVSLYEQYF
TGTGCCAGCAGCCAAGAGGTCAGTCTCTACGAGCAGTACTTC
>TRBJ2-7|-|-|TRBV11-3
CASSQSGGYEQYF
TGTGCCAGCAGCCAGTCCGGAGGCTACGAGCAGTACTTC
>TRBJ2-1|-|many|TRBV29-1
CSVEERLEGNEQFF
TGCAGCGTTGAAGAGCGGCTAGAGGGCAATGAGCAGTTCTTC